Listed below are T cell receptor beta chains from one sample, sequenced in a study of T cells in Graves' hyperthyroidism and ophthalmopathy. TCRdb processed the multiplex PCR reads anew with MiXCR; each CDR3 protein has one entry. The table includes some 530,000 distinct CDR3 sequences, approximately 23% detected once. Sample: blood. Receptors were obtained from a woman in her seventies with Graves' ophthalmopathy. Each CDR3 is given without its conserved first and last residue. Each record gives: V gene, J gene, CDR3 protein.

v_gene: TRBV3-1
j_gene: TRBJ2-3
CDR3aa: ASSQDLWSSTDTQY

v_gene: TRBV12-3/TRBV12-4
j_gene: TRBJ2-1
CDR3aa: ASSSTRGSGKYNEQF

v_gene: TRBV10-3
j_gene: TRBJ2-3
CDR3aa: AIKEVGGTDTQY

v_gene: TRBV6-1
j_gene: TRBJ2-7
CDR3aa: ASSEKGYEQY

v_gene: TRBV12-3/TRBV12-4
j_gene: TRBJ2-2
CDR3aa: ASSSGDRADTGELF

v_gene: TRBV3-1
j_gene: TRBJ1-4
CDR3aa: ASSLTTTYRVAGEKLF

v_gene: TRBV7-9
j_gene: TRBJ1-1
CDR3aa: ASVGGPSVNTEAF

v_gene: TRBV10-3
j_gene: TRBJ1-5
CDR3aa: AISESGRGQPQH

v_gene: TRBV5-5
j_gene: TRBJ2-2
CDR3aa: ASSLVTGLTGELF

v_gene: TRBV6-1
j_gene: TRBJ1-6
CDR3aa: ASSQTSGIYNSPLH

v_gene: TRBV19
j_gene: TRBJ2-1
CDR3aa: ASSIGLAGGPHEQF

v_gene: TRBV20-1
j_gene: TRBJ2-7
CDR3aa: SASLLAGEQY

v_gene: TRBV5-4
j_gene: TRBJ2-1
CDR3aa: ASSLGGAPKRHNEQF

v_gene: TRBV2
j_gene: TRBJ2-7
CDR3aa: ASTPRAGSYEQY

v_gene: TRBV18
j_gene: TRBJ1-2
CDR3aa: ASSPGTGNYGYT

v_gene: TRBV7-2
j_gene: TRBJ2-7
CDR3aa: ASSSEVGQTYEQY

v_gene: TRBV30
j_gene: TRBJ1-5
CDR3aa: AWRELGSSNQPQH

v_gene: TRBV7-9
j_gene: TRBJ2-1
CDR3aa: ASSPLAGRRNEQF

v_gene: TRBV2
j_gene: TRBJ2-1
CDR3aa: ASSGTSGRAGEQF

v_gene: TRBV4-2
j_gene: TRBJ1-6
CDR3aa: ASSQRGSMAPLH

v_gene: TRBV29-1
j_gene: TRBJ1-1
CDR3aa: SVERQQNTEAF

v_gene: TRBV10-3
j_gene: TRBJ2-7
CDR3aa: AISDPRQGKTYEQY

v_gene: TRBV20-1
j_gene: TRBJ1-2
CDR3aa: SASLAPLNYGYT

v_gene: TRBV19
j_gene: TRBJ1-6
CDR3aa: ASRRDNSYNSPLH

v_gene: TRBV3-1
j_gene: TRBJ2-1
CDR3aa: ASSQDLVGNEQF

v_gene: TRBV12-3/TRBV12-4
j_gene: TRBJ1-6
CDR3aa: ASSFSPGQGSSPLH

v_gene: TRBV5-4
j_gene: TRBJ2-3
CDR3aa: ASSLEPTDADTQY

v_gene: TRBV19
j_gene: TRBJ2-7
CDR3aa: ASSVLAGSYEQY

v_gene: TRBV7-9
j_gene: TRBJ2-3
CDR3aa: ASSPGGQREVSDTQY

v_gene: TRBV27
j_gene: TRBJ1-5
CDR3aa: ASSLQRNQPQH

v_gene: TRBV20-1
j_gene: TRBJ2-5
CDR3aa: SASWLQETQY

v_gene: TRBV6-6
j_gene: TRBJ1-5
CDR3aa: ASSYSQGGQPQH

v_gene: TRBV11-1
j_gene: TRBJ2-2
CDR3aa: ASSLHGNTGELF

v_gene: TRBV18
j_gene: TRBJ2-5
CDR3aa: ASSGTLQETQY

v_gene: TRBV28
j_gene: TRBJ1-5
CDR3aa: ASRVQGAFQPQH

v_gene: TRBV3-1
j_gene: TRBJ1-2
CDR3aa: ASSPRDMAFGYT

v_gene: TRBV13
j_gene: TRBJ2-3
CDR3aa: ASSSARGAGSHYTDTQY

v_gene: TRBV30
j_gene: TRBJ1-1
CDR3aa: AWRPPGPINTEAF

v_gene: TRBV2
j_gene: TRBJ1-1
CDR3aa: ASSSMNTEAF

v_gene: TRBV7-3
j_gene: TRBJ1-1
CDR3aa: ASSLRGVNTEAF

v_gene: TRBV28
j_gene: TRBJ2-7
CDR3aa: ASSSPPTDYEQY

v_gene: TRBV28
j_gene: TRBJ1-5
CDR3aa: ASSAGFSSNQPQH

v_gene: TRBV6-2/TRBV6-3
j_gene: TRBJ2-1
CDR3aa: ASSSSAPRF

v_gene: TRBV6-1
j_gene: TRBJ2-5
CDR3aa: ASTKLARGETQY

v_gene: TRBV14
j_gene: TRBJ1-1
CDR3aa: ASSAYRVNTEAF